This TCR beta chain was recovered during a study of blood T cell repertoires in COVID-19. For the study at large: PBMCs, B-cell-depleted T cells, or T cells provided the cDNA or gDNA that made up the material.

This clone has just one count. TCRdb keeps only in-frame clones here, not all; method: immunoSEQ multiplex PCR. Among under 45,000 clones listed, 90% to 95% were seen once. The germline V gene encodes CDR1 MDHEN and CDR2 SYDVKM. Trimming at V came to 11 bases and at J to 5 bases, leaving 3 bases not matched to a gene. The CDR3 covers 12 residues. The TCR originated in a man between 60 and 75 years old with active or convalescent COVID-19. The sequenced material came from peripheral blood. This rearrangement joins TRBV28 to TRBJ1-4; 9 positions match TRBD1. DNA for the CDR3: TGTGCCTCCGGGACAGGGAATGAAAAACTGTTTTTT. Translation: CASGTGNEKLFF. Combining the CDR3 with reference TRBV28 and TRBJ1-4 gives the whole variable domain DVKVTQSSRYLVKRTGEKVFLECVQDMDHENMFWYRQDPGLGLRLIYFSYDVKMKEKGDIPEGYSVSREKKERFSLILESASTNQTSMYLCASGTGNEKLFFGSGTQLSVL.